A single sample gave rise to the 27 T cell receptor beta chains below, sequenced in a study of T cells after posttransplantation cyclophosphamide. Methotrexate plus calcineurin inhibitor accompanied controls' myeloablative marrow transplants; sampling was 1 year later. Assay: immunoSEQ multiplex PCR; the TCRdb copy retains only in-frame clones and omits some. The profile covers roughly 14,000 clones, with around nine tenths appearing a single time and 3.5% taken by the ten largest. This material consisted of PBMCs, taken after an allogeneic stem cell transplant with a calcineurin inhibitor and methotrexate. The source is a male patient between 45 and 60 years old who received an allogeneic stem cell transplant from an unrelated donor, was CMV-positive, and had chronic GVHD only. Part of the T cell pool may stem from the graft donor.

The J gene is TRBJ2-7, the V gene TRBV6-5; perhaps TRBD1 as D (6 bases). Germline V gene sequence: CDR1 MNHEY, CDR2 SVGAGI. CDR3 length: 13 amino acids. The V and J ends lost 5 bases and 3 bases respectively, with 11 bases between them. CDR3: CASSDRWDYEQYF. The CDR3 DNA sequence: TGTGCCAGCAGTGACAGGTGGGACTACGAGCAGTACTTC.

The V and J genes are TRBV7-6 and TRBJ1-6; 8 bases fit TRBD1. CDR1 and CDR2 from the germline V gene are SGHVS and FNYEAQ. This CDR3 is 16 amino acids long. V trimming: 1 base; J trimming: 5 bases; junction bases outside the gene matches: 4. The CDR3 DNA reads TGTGCCAGCAGCTTAGGTCGACAGGGGAATAATTCACCCCTCCACTTT. Translating it yields CASSLGRQGNNSPLHF. The full variable domain, rest sourced from reference TRBV7-6 and TRBJ1-6, is GAGVSQSPRYKVTKRGQDVALRCDPISGHVSLYWYRQALGQGPEFLTYFNYEAQQDKSGLPNDRFSAERPEGSISTLTIQRTEQRDSAMYRCASSLGRQGNNSPLHFGNGTRLTVT.

The chain has TRBV6-1 and TRBJ1-2; no clear D. Germline lookup yields CDR1 MNHNS and CDR2 SASEGT. Between the trimmed V and J ends, which lost 6 bases and 1 base, there was a span of 9 bases. CDR3 size: 13 residues. CDR3 amino acids: CASRQTNNYGYTF. CDR3 coding DNA: TGTGCCAGCAGGCAGACAAATAACTATGGCTACACCTTC.

V is TRBV5-1 and J is TRBJ2-5, with a tentative D call TRBD1 (6 bases). Germline V CDR1 and CDR2: SGHRS, YFSETQ. V lost 3 bases to trimming and J lost 1 base, with 13 bases between them. The CDR3 is 15 amino acids. The CDR3 is CASSSLTGFQETQYF. The DNA for the CDR3 is TGCGCCAGCAGCTCCCTGACAGGCTTCCAAGAGACCCAGTACTTC.

The chain recombines TRBV11-2 with TRBJ1-2; D uncertain. The germline V and J ends were trimmed by 5 bases and 2 bases, with 12 bases remaining between them. The germline V gene encodes CDR1 SGHAT and CDR2 FQNNGV. The CDR3 contains 14 residues. CDR3 amino acids: CASSPRAKNYGYTF. The CDR3 DNA follows: TGTGCCAGCAGCCCGCGGGCGAAAAACTATGGCTACACCTTC.

The V and J genes are TRBV5-8 and TRBJ2-7, with D tentatively TRBD2 (6 bases). The germline V and J ends were trimmed by 5 bases and 6 bases, with 18 bases remaining between them. This CDR3 spans 14 amino acids. The germline CDR1 and CDR2 sequences are SGHTS and YDEGEE. The CDR3 DNA sequence: TGTGCCAGCAGTCTTTTGCGGGGAGAGGTCGAGCAGTACTTC. As protein: CASSLLRGEVEQYF.

The chain carries TRBV7-9 and TRBJ2-1; TRBD1 matches 10 bases. The CDR3 is 15 residues long. Trimming took 5 bases from V and 9 from J; bases not matched to a gene: 10. CDR1 and CDR2 (germline): SEHNR, FQNEAQ (reference sequence). CDR3 residues: CASSPPGQGPGEQFF. CDR3 DNA sequence: TGTGCCAGCAGCCCACCGGGACAGGGGCCCGGTGAGCAGTTCTTC.

This sequence joins TRBV7-6 and TRBJ2-3; D gene uncertain. This CDR3 comprises 13 residues. V lost 3 bases and J 0 bases, leaving 4 bases between the germline ends. Looked up from germline, CDR1 is SGHVS and CDR2 is FNYEAQ. Here the CDR3 DNA reads TGTGCCAGCAGCTTCGGGAGCACAGATACGCAGTATTTT. It specifies CASSFGSTDTQYF.

This chain connects TRBV11-2 to TRBJ2-3, with 9 bases fitting TRBD2. Germline V gene lookup returns CDR1 SGHAT and CDR2 FQNNGV. The CDR3 covers 17 residues. J gave up 3 bases and V 2 bases, and 9 bases lay outside the gene matches. The CDR3 protein is CASSLRERSGGTDTQYF. The CDR3 DNA follows: TGTGCCAGCAGCTTACGGGAACGTAGCGGGGGAACAGATACGCAGTATTTT.

A few counts support this clone. The genes are TRBV12-5 and TRBJ2-3; D is ambiguous. Trimming removed 0 bases from V and 8 bases from J, with 6 bases in between. CDR3 length equals 12 residues. Germline-derived CDR1 and CDR2 are LGHNT and FRNRAP. The CDR3 nucleotides are TGTGCTAGTGGTTTGGTTGGAGTTACGCAGTATTTT. Protein sequence: CASGLVGVTQYF. The full variable domain, with the rest looked up from reference TRBV12-5 and TRBJ2-3, is DARVTQTPRHKVTEMGQEVTMRCQPILGHNTVFWYRQTMMQGLELLAYFRNRAPLDDSGMPKDRFSAEMPDATLATLKIQPSEPRDSAVYFCASGLVGVTQYFGPGTRLTVL.

The genes are TRBV25-1 and TRBJ2-1, with 9 positions matching TRBD1. Per germline, CDR1 MGHDK and CDR2 SYGVNS. The CDR3 extends over 16 amino acids. The junction had 8 bases not matched to a gene; V was cut back by 1 base and J by 7 bases. CDR3 in amino acids: CASSEFRDRERNEQFF. CDR3 in DNA: TGTGCCAGCAGTGAATTCCGGGACAGGGAAAGGAATGAGCAGTTCTTC.

The chain joins TRBV5-8 to TRBJ2-3; 9 positions match TRBD1. The CDR3 has 15 amino acids. The germline CDR1 and CDR2 sequences are SGHTS and YDEGEE. The junction had 5 bases not matched to a gene; V was cut back by 4 bases and J by 2 bases. The CDR3 DNA follows: TGTGCCAGCAGCGTTGGGACAGGGTACACAGATACGCAGTATTTT. Amino acids: CASSVGTGYTDTQYF.

This chain uses TRBV6-5 with TRBJ1-4, with TRBD1 identical over 8 bases. The trim removed 1 base at V and 7 bases at J, leaving 8 bases unmatched. Germline loops: CDR1 MNHEY, CDR2 SVGAGI. This CDR3 spans 16 amino acids. DNA for the CDR3: TGTGCCAGCAGTTACTGGACAGGGAACGGTGTTGAAAAACTGTTTTTT. It yields the protein CASSYWTGNGVEKLFF.

This clone has only one observation. The rearrangement uses TRBV29-1 and TRBJ2-5; 7 positions match TRBD2. This CDR3 contains 12 residues. Per germline, CDR1 SQVTM and CDR2 ANQGSEA. With V trimmed by 5 bases and J by 1 base, 1 base remained unmatched. CDR3 in amino acids: CSVSSGQETQYF. The CDR3 bases are TGCAGCGTTTCTAGCGGCCAAGAGACCCAGTACTTC.

This chain links TRBV29-1 with TRBJ2-1; the D gene is possibly TRBD1 (6 bases). Germline CDR1 SQVTM, CDR2 ANQGSEA. Deletions cut 1 base from V and 4 bases from J, with 14 bases between. The CDR3 is 15 amino acids. The CDR3 reads CSVEAYRESYNEQFF. CDR3 sequence (DNA): TGCAGCGTTGAAGCCTACAGGGAATCTTACAATGAGCAGTTCTTC.

In DNA form, the CDR3 reads TGTGCCAGCAGACCCCTCCAGGGGCGGATCCCTAATATAGCCAAAAACATTCAGTACTTC. Translated: CASRPLQGRIPNIAKNIQYF. The V and J genes are TRBV27 and TRBJ2-4, with TRBD1 as a possible D gene (6 bases). With 6 bases removed from V and 0 bases from J, the gap between germline ends came to 27 bases. Germline V CDR1 and CDR2: MNHEY, SMNVEV (reference sequence). The CDR3 length is 20 residues.

This chain joins TRBV10-2 and TRBJ2-3; D gene uncertain. Trimming took off 2 bases at V and 4 bases at J, with 10 bases between the two ends. The CDR3 covers 14 residues. Germline CDR1 reads WSHSY; CDR2 reads SAAADI. The CDR3 sequence is CASSEPPVPDTQYF. For the CDR3, the DNA is TGCGCCAGCAGTGAGCCCCCCGTCCCAGATACGCAGTATTTT.

This chain uses TRBV7-2 with TRBJ2-5; 13 nucleotides line up with TRBD2. Trimming removed 1 base from V and 5 bases from J; junction bases left unmatched: 4. Germline values: CDR1 SGHTA, CDR2 FQGNSA. The CDR3 sequence is 16 residues long. The CDR3 is CASSLEGTSGVETQYF. The CDR3 DNA is TGTGCCAGCAGCTTAGAGGGGACTAGCGGGGTGGAGACCCAGTACTTC.

The chain has TRBV7-8 and TRBJ2-5, with D possibly matching TRBD1 (5 bases). From germline, CDR1 is SGHVS and CDR2 FQNEAQ. V was shortened by 1 base and J by 0 bases, with 9 bases between the two germline ends. This CDR3 contains 15 residues. In DNA form, the CDR3 reads TGTGCCAGCAGCTTAGGGACACCGTACCAAGAGACCCAGTACTTC. Residues: CASSLGTPYQETQYF.

The V gene is TRBV28, the J gene TRBJ1-2; TRBD1 is a possible D gene (6 bases). CDR1 is MDHEN and CDR2 is SYDVKM in the germline V gene. The CDR3 totals 16 residues. With 5 bases removed from V and 3 bases from J, the gap between germline ends came to 19 bases. Here the CDR3 reads CASSGFTGTEDYGYTF. CDR3 nucleotide sequence: TGTGCCAGCAGTGGTTTTACAGGGACCGAGGACTATGGCTACACCTTC.

The rearrangement links TRBV7-8 to TRBJ1-5; tentatively, D is TRBD1 (5 bases). Trimming shortened V by 8 bases and J by 4 bases, and 15 bases separated the two germline ends. Germline lookup yields CDR1 SGHVS and CDR2 FQNEAQ. The CDR3 runs to 14 residues. CDR3 residues: CASRRDGLNQPQHF. CDR3 DNA sequence: TGTGCCAGCCGACGGGACGGACTAAATCAGCCCCAGCATTTT.

The V and J genes are TRBV6-5 and TRBJ1-5; D possibly corresponds to TRBD1 (6 bases). Germline V gene sequence: CDR1 MNHEY, CDR2 SVGAGI. The germline V and J ends were trimmed by 4 bases and 6 bases, with 13 bases remaining between them. There are 14 residues in the CDR3. DNA of the CDR3: TGTGCCAGCAGTTCTACACAGGGTACTCAGCCCCAGCATTTT. It yields the protein CASSSTQGTQPQHF.

This chain links TRBV4-1 with TRBJ1-1, with D maybe TRBD1 (6 bases). V was clipped by 3 bases and J by 8 bases, with 10 bases between them. The CDR3 runs to 12 residues. Germline V gene lookup returns CDR1 MGHRA and CDR2 YSYEKL. The CDR3 sequence: CASSQTGVEAFF. DNA for the CDR3: TGCGCCAGCAGCCAGACAGGTGTGGAAGCTTTCTTT.

V gene TRBV10-3 combines with J gene TRBJ2-3; TRBD2 matches 8 bases. Looked up from germline, CDR1 is ENHRY and CDR2 is SYGVKD. J was trimmed by 4 bases and V by 10 bases; bases with no gene match: 10. The CDR3 contains 14 residues. This CDR3 is CASQSGGRADTQYF. The CDR3 DNA reads TGTGCCAGCCAGAGCGGGGGAAGAGCAGATACGCAGTATTTT.

This clone occurred once. This chain uses TRBV12-5 with TRBJ1-5, with D possibly TRBD1 on 6 matching bases. This CDR3 is 17 amino acids long. Germline loops: CDR1 LGHNT, CDR2 FRNRAP. Trimming pared 0 bases from V and 10 bases from J, leaving 22 bases between. This chain's CDR3 is CASGLVGTSRSIVPQHF. The CDR3 coding sequence is TGTGCTAGTGGTTTGGTAGGGACAAGCCGAAGTATTGTACCCCAGCATTTT.

In this sample, this clone turned up a few times. This CDR3 is CASSARTSGSEQYF. The CDR3 DNA follows: TGCGCCAGCAGCGCCCGGACTAGCGGGAGCGAGCAGTACTTC. This rearrangement joins TRBV5-1 to TRBJ2-7, with 13 bases that match TRBD2. Germline CDR1 SGHRS, CDR2 YFSETQ. The length of the CDR3 is 14 residues. The J segment lost 6 bases and the V segment lost 4 bases, leaving 4 bases of the junction unmatched. Full variable domain (rest looked up from reference TRBV5-1 and TRBJ2-7): KAGVTQTPRYLIKTRGQQVTLSCSPISGHRSVSWYQQTPGQGLQFLFEYFSETQRNKGNFPGRFSGRQFSNSRSEMNVSTLELGDSALYLCASSARTSGSEQYFGPGTRLTVT.

For the CDR3, the DNA is TGTGCCAGCAGCTTAGTTCACGGGGATACGCAGTATTTT. Its translation: CASSLVHGDTQYF. The chain joins TRBV11-2 to TRBJ2-3; D not resolved. The length of the CDR3 is 13 residues. The V and J ends lost 1 base and 6 bases respectively, with 8 bases between them. Germline V lookup: CDR1 SGHAT, CDR2 FQNNGV.